The 6 T cell receptor beta chains below all came from one sample that was sequenced in a study of blood T cell repertoires in COVID-19. The protocol was immunoSEQ multiplex PCR, while the TCRdb copy is restricted to in-frame clones and leaves out a portion. Of about 130,000 clones in the sample, around 89% are singletons; the top ten hold less than 20%. Sequencing used peripheral blood. These receptors were taken from a man over 45 with active or convalescent COVID-19.

As concerns this clone: Additional DNA sequences in this sample encode the identical CDR3. V is TRBV28 and J is TRBJ2-7; the match to TRBD2 covers 7 bases. This CDR3 has 13 residues. CDR1 is MDHEN and CDR2 is SYDVKM in the germline V gene. The J segment lost 2 bases and the V segment lost 5 bases, leaving 3 bases of the junction unmatched. The CDR3 region has the DNA TGTGCCAGCAGTCGGGAGGCCACCTACGAGCAGTACTTC. Translation: CASSREATYEQYF.

This chain connects TRBV30 to TRBJ2-5, with D perhaps TRBD2 (6 bases). The V end was cut by 2 bases, the J end by 7 bases, with 17 bases between. The length of the CDR3 is 14 residues. Germline-derived CDR1 and CDR2 are GTSNPN and SVGIG (reference sequence). The CDR3 DNA reads as TGTGCCTGGAGTATTGGCAGCGGGTATGGGACCCAGTACTTC. Translating it yields CAWSIGSGYGTQYF.

The rearrangement joins TRBV14 to TRBJ2-2; D perhaps matches TRBD1 (6 bases). CDR3 size: 15 residues. In germline, CDR1 is SGHDN, CDR2 FVKESK. The V end was cut by 1 base, the J end by 7 bases, with 13 bases between. CDR3 bases: TGTGCCAGCAGCCAAGGCGGACAGTACGGCGGGGAGCTGTTTTTT. Residues: CASSQGGQYGGELFF.

This chain links TRBV19 with TRBJ2-5; TRBD1 agrees at 9 bases. CDR3 length: 14 residues. The V gene end was trimmed by 8 bases and the J gene end by 3 bases; junction bases not matched to a gene: 7. Germline CDR1 and CDR2: LNHDA and SQIVND (reference sequence). The CDR3 protein is CASGGTGTKETQYF. The CDR3 nucleotides read TGTGCCAGTGGTGGGACAGGGACTAAAGAGACCCAGTACTTC.

J is TRBJ1-2 and V is TRBV5-6, with D unclear. V was cut by 4 bases and J by 6 bases, with 16 bases left in between. The CDR3 totals 14 residues. CDR1 SGHDT and CDR2 YYEEEE come from the germline V gene. This CDR3 is CASSPPERSDGYTF. The CDR3 DNA reads as TGTGCCAGCAGCCCGCCTGAGAGATCGGATGGCTACACCTTC.

The chain uses TRBV5-8 and TRBJ2-2; 8 bases are a match to TRBD1. The CDR3 consists of 16 residues. V lost 1 base and J lost 5; bases outside the gene matches: 7. Looked up from germline, CDR1 is SGHTS and CDR2 is YDEGEE. The CDR3 region is CASSLPRDRSTGELFF. As DNA, the CDR3 is TGTGCCAGCAGCTTGCCCCGGGACAGGTCAACCGGGGAGCTGTTTTTT.